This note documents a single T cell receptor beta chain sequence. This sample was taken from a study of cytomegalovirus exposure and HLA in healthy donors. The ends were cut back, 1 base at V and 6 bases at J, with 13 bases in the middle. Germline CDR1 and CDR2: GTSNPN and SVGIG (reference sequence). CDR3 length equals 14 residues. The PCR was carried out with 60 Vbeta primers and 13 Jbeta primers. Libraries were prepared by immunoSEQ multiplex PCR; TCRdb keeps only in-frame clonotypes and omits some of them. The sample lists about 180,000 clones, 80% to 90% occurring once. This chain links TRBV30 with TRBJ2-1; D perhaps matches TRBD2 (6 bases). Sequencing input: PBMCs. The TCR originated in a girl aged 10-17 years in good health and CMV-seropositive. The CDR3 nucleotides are TGTGCCTGGAGTGAGAGGGGAGGCTTCAATGAGCAGTTCTTC. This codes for CAWSERGGFNEQFF. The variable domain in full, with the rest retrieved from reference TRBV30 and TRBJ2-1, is SQTIHQWPATLVQPVGSPLSLECTVEGTSNPNLYWYRQAAGRGLQLLFYSVGIGQISSEVPQNLSASRPQDRQFILSSKKLLLSDSGFYLCAWSERGGFNEQFFGPGTRLTVL.